The T cell receptor (beta chain) described here comes from a study of blood T cell repertoires in COVID-19. Across the study: Italy, Spain and the United States were the sources of the convalescent and acute COVID-19 samples.

V was pared by 0 bases and J by 5 bases, with 17 bases between. The germline gives CDR1 SGHNT, CDR2 YYREEE (reference sequence). The CDR3 covers 16 residues. Generated by immunoSEQ multiplex PCR, the TCRdb table keeps only in-frame clones and is missing some. The sample lists more than 85,000 clones, about nine tenths occurring once. The sequence was collected from a woman in her forties or fifties with COVID-19, enrolled during active disease. The sequencing input was peripheral blood. The chain recombines TRBV5-4 with TRBJ2-5; a possible D gene is TRBD1 (5 bases). The DNA of the CDR3 is TGTGCCAGCAGCTTGGCCGGCTCTGGGGCCGGGGAGACCCAGTACTTC. Its translation is CASSLAGSGAGETQYF.